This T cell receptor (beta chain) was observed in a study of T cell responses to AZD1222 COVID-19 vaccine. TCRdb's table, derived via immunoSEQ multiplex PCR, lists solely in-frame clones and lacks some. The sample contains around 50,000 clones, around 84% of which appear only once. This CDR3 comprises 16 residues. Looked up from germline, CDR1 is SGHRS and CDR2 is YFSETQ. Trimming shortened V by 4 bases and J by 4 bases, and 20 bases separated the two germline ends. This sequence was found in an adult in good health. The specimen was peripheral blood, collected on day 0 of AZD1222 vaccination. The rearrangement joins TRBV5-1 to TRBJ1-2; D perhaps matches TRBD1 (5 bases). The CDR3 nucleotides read TGCGCCAGCAGCGCATGGGACGGTGATGGATCCTATGGCTACACCTTC. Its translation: CASSAWDGDGSYGYTF.